The present T cell receptor beta chain was sequenced within a study of blood T cell repertoires in COVID-19. Study information: The United States, Italy and Spain provided the acute and convalescent COVID-19 samples.

There are 10 residues in the CDR3. V was clipped by 6 bases and J by 10 bases, with 7 bases between them. Original data processing: Reference gene primers were amplified, and this amplification served to estimate nucleated cell counts. Libraries were prepared by immunoSEQ multiplex PCR; TCRdb keeps only in-frame clonotypes and omits some of them. V and J calls and clone size are given by that table; D and trimming were obtained from the DNA. The data show fewer than 200,000 clones, approximately 80% seen once. Specimen: PBMCs or T cells enriched from blood (not recorded which). This TCR derives from a woman aged 55-70 years with acute COVID-19. The chain employs TRBV23-1 and TRBJ1-5; D gene ambiguous. TRBV23-1 is an ORF, and what it does is uncertain. CDR3 bases: TGCGCCAGCAGCCTAGCCCCCCAGCATTTT. Translation gives CASSLAPQHF.